This T cell receptor (beta chain) was documented in a study of blood T cell repertoires in COVID-19. The length of the CDR3 is 12 residues. The V end was cut by 1 base, the J end by 14 bases, with 11 bases between. The protocol was immunoSEQ multiplex PCR, while the TCRdb copy is restricted to in-frame clones and leaves out a portion. The data contain more than 350,000 clones, approximately 89% of them singletons. The chain uses TRBV12-3 or TRBV12-4 and TRBJ2-2; a possible D gene is TRBD1 (5 bases). This clonotype originated in a woman younger than 45 with COVID-19, enrolled during active disease. Sequenced: peripheral blood. The CDR3 loop reads CASSLGGRILFF. For the CDR3, the DNA is TGTGCCAGCAGTTTAGGGGGCAGGATACTGTTTTTT.